The T cell receptor beta chain under discussion was sequenced for a study of T cells in Graves' hyperthyroidism and ophthalmopathy. Regarding the study as a whole: Blood also contained most expanded thyroid clonotypes above 0.001.

Points on this clonotype: Its specificity is unknown. One base away lies a much larger clone, so this may be a sequencing read error. The conserved phenylalanine or tryptophan normally closing the CDR3 is absent here, so this likely arose from a read error.

Patients were excluded because of uncontrolled infection, other autoimmune disease, pregnancy or lactation. In making diagnoses, clinical symptoms, serum thyroxine and TRAb, thyroid ultrasound and orbital computed tomography were all used. The CDR3 loop spans 16 amino acids. Germline V lookup: CDR1 LNHDA, CDR2 SQIVND (reference sequence). The V and J ends lost 5 bases and 1 base, in that order; junction bases with no gene match: 6. Amplified TCR beta CDR3 regions derived from RNA transcripts. Initially, a first-round RT-PCR of the TCR CDR3 employed the HTBI primer set. TCRdb re-called the multiplex PCR reads with MiXCR, one entry per CDR3 protein. The sample shows over 250,000 distinct CDR3 sequences, less than 30% of them seen only once.

The J gene is TRBJ2-5, the V gene TRBV19; TRBD2 agrees at 11 bases. The source material was blood. The clonotype comes from a man aged 35 to 55 with Graves' hyperthyroidism that later progressed to Graves' ophthalmopathy. CDR3 amino acids: CASSPTSGSLQETQYL. The CDR3 nucleotides are TGTGCCAGTAGTCCAACTAGCGGGAGCCTCCAAGAGACCCAGTACCTC.